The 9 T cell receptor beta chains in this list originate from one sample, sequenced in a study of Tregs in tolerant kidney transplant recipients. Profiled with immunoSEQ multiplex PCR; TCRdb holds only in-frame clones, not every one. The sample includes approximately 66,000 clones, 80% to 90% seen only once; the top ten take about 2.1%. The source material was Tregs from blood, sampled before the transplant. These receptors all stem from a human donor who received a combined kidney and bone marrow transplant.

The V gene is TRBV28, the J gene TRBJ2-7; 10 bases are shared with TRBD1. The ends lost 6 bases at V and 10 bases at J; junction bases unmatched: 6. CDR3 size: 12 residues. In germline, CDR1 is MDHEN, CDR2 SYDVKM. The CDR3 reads CASSLGQGQQYF. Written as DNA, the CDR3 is TGTGCCAGCAGCCTGGGACAGGGGCAACAGTACTTC. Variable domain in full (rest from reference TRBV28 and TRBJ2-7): DVKVTQSSRYLVKRTGEKVFLECVQDMDHENMFWYRQDPGLGLRLIYFSYDVKMKEKGDIPEGYSVSREKKERFSLILESASTNQTSMYLCASSLGQGQQYFGPGTRLTVT.

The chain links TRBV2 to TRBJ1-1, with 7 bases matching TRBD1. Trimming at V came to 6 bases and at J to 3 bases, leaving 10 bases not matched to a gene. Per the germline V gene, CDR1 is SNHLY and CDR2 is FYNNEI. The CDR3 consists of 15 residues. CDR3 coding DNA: TGTGCCAGCAGGGCGACAGGGTTTGAGGACACTGAAGCTTTCTTT. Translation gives CASRATGFEDTEAFF.

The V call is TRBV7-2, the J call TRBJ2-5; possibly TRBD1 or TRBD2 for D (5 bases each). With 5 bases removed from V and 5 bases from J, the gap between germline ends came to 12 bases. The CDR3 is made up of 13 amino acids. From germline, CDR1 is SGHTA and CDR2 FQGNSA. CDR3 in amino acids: CASSPLGAETQYF. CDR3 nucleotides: TGTGCCAGCAGCCCCCTCGGGGCGGAGACCCAGTACTTC.

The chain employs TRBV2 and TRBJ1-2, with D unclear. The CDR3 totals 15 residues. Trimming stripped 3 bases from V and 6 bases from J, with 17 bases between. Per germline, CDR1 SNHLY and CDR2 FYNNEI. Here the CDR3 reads CASSDDPGPLNGYTF. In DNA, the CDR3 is TGTGCCAGCAGTGATGATCCGGGTCCTCTAAATGGCTACACCTTC.

The CDR3 here is CASSARGTFYEQYF. CDR3 sequence (DNA): TGTGCCAGCAGTGCCCGCGGCACCTTCTACGAGCAGTACTTC. The rearrangement uses TRBV6-1 and TRBJ2-7; D unclear. The CDR3 runs to 14 residues. V gave up 4 bases and J gave up 3 bases, with 13 bases separating them. Germline CDR1 is MNHNS and CDR2 is SASEGT.

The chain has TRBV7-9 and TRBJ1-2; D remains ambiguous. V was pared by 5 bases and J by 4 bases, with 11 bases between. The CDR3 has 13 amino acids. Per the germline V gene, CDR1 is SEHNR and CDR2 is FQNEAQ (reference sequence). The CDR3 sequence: CASSQDGSYGYTF. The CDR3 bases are TGTGCCAGCAGCCAGGACGGCAGCTATGGCTACACCTTC.

The CDR3 bases are TGTGCCAGTAGTATAGGCGACAGATACACAGATACGCAGTATTTT. This encodes CASSIGDRYTDTQYF. V is TRBV19 and J is TRBJ2-3; a weak D match, TRBD1 (5 bases). Germline V lookup: CDR1 LNHDA, CDR2 SQIVND (reference sequence). Trimming left V 1 base short and J 2 bases short, with 10 bases between. CDR3 length: 15 residues.

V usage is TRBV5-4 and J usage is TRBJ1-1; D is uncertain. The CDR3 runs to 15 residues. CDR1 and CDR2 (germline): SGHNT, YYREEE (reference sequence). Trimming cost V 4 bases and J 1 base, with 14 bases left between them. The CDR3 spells CASSPRFGSNTEAFF. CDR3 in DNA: TGTGCCAGCAGCCCCCGTTTCGGGTCGAACACTGAAGCTTTCTTT.

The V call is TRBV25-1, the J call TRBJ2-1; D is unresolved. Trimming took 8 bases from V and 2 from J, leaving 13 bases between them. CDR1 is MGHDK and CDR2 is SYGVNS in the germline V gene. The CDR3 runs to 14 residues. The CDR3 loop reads CASQAGFPYNEQFF. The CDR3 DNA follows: TGTGCCAGCCAAGCCGGATTTCCCTACAATGAGCAGTTCTTC.